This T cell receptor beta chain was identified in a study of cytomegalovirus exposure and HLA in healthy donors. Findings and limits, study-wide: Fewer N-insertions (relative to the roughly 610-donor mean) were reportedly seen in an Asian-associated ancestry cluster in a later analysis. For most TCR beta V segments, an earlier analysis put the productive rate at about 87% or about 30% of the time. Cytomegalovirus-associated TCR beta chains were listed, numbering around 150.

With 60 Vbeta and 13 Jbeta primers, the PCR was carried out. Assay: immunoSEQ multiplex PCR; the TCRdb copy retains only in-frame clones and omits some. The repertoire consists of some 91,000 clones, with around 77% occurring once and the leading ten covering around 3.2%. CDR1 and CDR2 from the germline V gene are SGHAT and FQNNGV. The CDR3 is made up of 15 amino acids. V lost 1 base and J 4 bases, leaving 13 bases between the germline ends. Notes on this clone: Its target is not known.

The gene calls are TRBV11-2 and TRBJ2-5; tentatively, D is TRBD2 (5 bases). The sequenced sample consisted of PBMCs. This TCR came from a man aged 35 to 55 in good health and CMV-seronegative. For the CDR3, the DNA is TGTGCCAGCAGCTTAGGGGAGCGAAGACCAGAGACCCAGTACTTC. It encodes CASSLGERRPETQYF.